This T cell receptor (beta chain) derives from a study of T-cell memory formation after mild COVID-19. This clonotype was counted only a few times. TCRdb passed the 5' RACE reads through MiXCR, listing each CDR3 protein once. The table shows under 150,000 distinct CDR3 sequences, with about 20% occurring only once. CDR3 size: 12 residues. The germline V and J ends were trimmed by 8 bases and 6 bases, with 12 bases remaining between them. The germline gives CDR1 LNHNV, CDR2 YYDKDF (reference sequence). The sequence came from a young man who had mild COVID-19 (a few samples of this study predate the infection). Cell type and time point are not known. V gene TRBV15 combines with J gene TRBJ2-3, with D perhaps matching TRBD1 or TRBD2 (5 bases each). Sequencing was carried out using PBMCs or a T cell subset sorted from them (not recorded which). The CDR3 bases are TGTGCCACCTCTCCCGAGGGGGATACGCAGTATTTT. Translation: CATSPEGDTQYF.